Listed here are 16 T cell receptor beta chains from one sample, sequenced in a study of CD8 T cells in ankylosing spondylitis. In TCRdb, the 5' RACE reads were re-called with MiXCR into one record per CDR3 protein. The sample has about 450,000 distinct CDR3 sequences; roughly a quarter are singletons. Overall study results and limits: Seemingly distinctive of ankylosing spondylitis blood was a TCR beta motif formed by eight highly homologous variants.

No antigen is known for these receptors. The specimen was blood, either unsorted or a sorted T cell fraction (not recorded which). The source is a male donor with ankylosing spondylitis.

This clonotype was counted ten times or more. V and J are TRBV29-1 and TRBJ2-3; no firm D call. This CDR3 is built from 11 residues. Germline V gene data show CDR1 as SQVTM and CDR2 as ANQGSEA. Trimming cost V 7 bases and J 5 bases, with 10 bases left between them. The chain's CDR3 is CSAARRDTQYF. The CDR3 DNA is TGCAGCGCCGCCCGGCGAGATACGCAGTATTTT.

This clonotype came up a few times. The genes are TRBV5-6 and TRBJ1-3; D unclear. Germline loops: CDR1 SGHDT, CDR2 YYEEEE. With 2 bases removed from V and 2 bases from J, the gap between germline ends came to 11 bases. The length of the CDR3 is 15 residues. For the CDR3, the DNA is TGTGCCAGCAGCTTCTACACACGGACTGGAAACACCATATATTTT. Its protein is CASSFYTRTGNTIYF.

This clonotype has only a few counts. The genes are TRBV29-1 and TRBJ2-2; 9 bases fit TRBD2. The V gene's germline CDR1 is SQVTM and CDR2 ANQGSEA. Germline trimming cut 4 bases from V and 7 bases from J; bases unmatched to any gene: 4. The CDR3 length is 13 residues. DNA for the CDR3: TGCAGCGTTGTAGCGGGAGCGGGCGGGGAGCTGTTTTTT. It specifies CSVVAGAGGELFF.

The chain links TRBV11-2 to TRBJ2-5, with D perhaps TRBD2 (5 bases). This CDR3 spans 15 amino acids. V dropped 1 base and J dropped 5 bases, with 14 bases sitting between them. Germline-derived CDR1 and CDR2 are SGHAT and FQNNGV. The CDR3 nucleotides are TGTGCCAGCAGCTTAGTCTGGTGGGAGAGGGAGACCCAGTACTTC. Its protein is CASSLVWWERETQYF.

This clonotype was found a few times. CDR3 bases: TGTGCCAGCAGCTTAGTCGGACTCGATGGAGGCTACACCTTC. This translates into CASSLVGLDGGYTF. The chain combines TRBV7-2 with TRBJ1-2; D not certain. The CDR3 length is 14 residues. The germline gives CDR1 SGHTA, CDR2 FQGNSA. The V end lost 1 base, the J end lost 8 bases, and 14 bases lay between the germline ends.

The genes are TRBV20-1 and TRBJ2-5, with no clear D. The CDR3 is made up of 12 amino acids. Germline V gives CDR1 DFQATT, CDR2 SNEGSKA (reference sequence). Trimming stripped 2 bases from V and 2 bases from J, with 6 bases between. The CDR3: CSARYLQETQYF. The CDR3, as DNA: TGCAGTGCTAGATACTTACAAGAGACCCAGTACTTC.

This clonotype was found a few times. The chain links TRBV30 to TRBJ2-2; D unresolved. Trimming stripped 2 bases from V and 7 bases from J, with 11 bases between. The CDR3 loop spans 13 amino acids. CDR1 is GTSNPN, CDR2 SVGIG, per germline (reference sequence). CDR3 sequence: CAWSSRLGGELFF. The CDR3 DNA reads TGTGCCTGGAGTTCCCGGCTAGGCGGGGAGCTGTTTTTT.

The chain uses TRBV10-3 and TRBJ2-1, with D perhaps TRBD2 (5 bases). Trimming cost V 6 bases and J 4 bases, with 19 bases left between them. This CDR3 contains 16 residues. The germline V gene encodes CDR1 ENHRY and CDR2 SYGVKD. The CDR3 spells CAIRTQSGRSYNEQFF. CDR3 nucleotide sequence: TGTGCCATCAGGACTCAGAGCGGTCGGTCGTACAATGAGCAGTTCTTC.

This clonotype showed up just a few times. For the CDR3, the DNA is TGCAGTGCCCCGGGACAGGGAAGTCCTAGGCTCGAAAAACTGTTTTTT. Translated: CSAPGQGSPRLEKLFF. The chain uses TRBV20-1 and TRBJ1-4; TRBD1 matches at 9 bases. The ends lost 6 bases at V and 8 bases at J; junction bases unmatched: 16. Germline V lookup: CDR1 DFQATT, CDR2 SNEGSKA (reference sequence). The length of the CDR3 is 16 residues.

This clonotype has just a few counts. The chain is built from TRBV4-1 and TRBJ2-5; 7 bases are shared with TRBD2. Trimming removed 0 bases from V and 5 bases from J; junction bases left unmatched: 9. Looked up from germline, CDR1 is MGHRA and CDR2 is YSYEKL. This CDR3 has 16 amino acids. In DNA form, the CDR3 reads TGCGCCAGCAGCCAAGATGGGAGGGAGTTCCGGGAGACCCAGTACTTC. This codes for CASSQDGREFRETQYF.

The V call is TRBV24-1, the J call TRBJ1-1; D is perhaps TRBD1 (6 bases). V was pared by 5 bases and J by 1 base, with 22 bases between. This CDR3 contains 18 residues. The V gene's germline CDR1 is KGHDR and CDR2 SFDVKD. CDR3 region: CATSGPPGGRPANTEAFF. The CDR3 nucleotides read TGTGCCACCAGTGGGCCACCGGGGGGCCGCCCTGCGAACACTGAAGCTTTCTTT.

The genes are TRBV19 and TRBJ2-2; possible D gene TRBD2, 5 bases. Germline V CDR1 and CDR2: LNHDA, SQIVND (reference sequence). V lost 10 bases to trimming and J lost 6 bases, with 12 bases between them. The CDR3 totals 12 residues. The CDR3 DNA reads as TGTGCCACTGTGGGGAGTTCCGGGGAGCTGTTTTTT. Protein sequence: CATVGSSGELFF.

The V and J genes are TRBV5-5 and TRBJ2-1; D remains unclear. The germline V gene has CDR1 SGHKS and CDR2 YYEKEE (reference sequence). The V and J ends lost 4 bases and 5 bases respectively, with 22 bases between them. The CDR3 is made up of 17 amino acids. For the CDR3, the DNA is TGTGCCAGCAGCCCGCTCCATCTACGCCTATTTAACAATGAGCAGTTCTTC. Amino acids: CASSPLHLRLFNNEQFF. Variable domain in full (rest from reference TRBV5-5 and TRBJ2-1): DAGVTQSPTHLIKTRGQQVTLRCSPISGHKSVSWYQQVLGQGPQFIFQYYEKEERGRGNFPDRFSARQFPNYSSELNVNALLLGDSALYLCASSPLHLRLFNNEQFFGPGTRLTVL.

This clonotype was observed a few times. V is TRBV11-2 and J is TRBJ2-7, with 9 nucleotides matching TRBD1. Germline V CDR1 and CDR2: SGHAT, FQNNGV. The CDR3 is 15 residues long. The V and J ends lost 6 bases and 2 bases, in that order; junction bases with no gene match: 8. In DNA, the CDR3 is TGTGCCAGCAGTTCTCTCCGGGACAGGGCCTACGAGCAGTACTTC. This encodes CASSSLRDRAYEQYF.

This rearrangement joins TRBV20-1 to TRBJ2-1, with 8 positions matching TRBD1. Germline V CDR1 and CDR2: DFQATT, SNEGSKA (reference sequence). Losses at the gene ends were 5 bases for V and 5 bases for J; bases not matched to a gene: 8. The CDR3 totals 14 residues. The CDR3 spells CSAPPGQEDNEQFF. In DNA form, the CDR3 reads TGCAGTGCTCCTCCGGGACAGGAAGACAATGAGCAGTTCTTC.

V usage is TRBV12-3 or TRBV12-4 and J usage is TRBJ2-3; TRBD2 aligns across 8 bases. V was pared by 10 bases and J by 2 bases, with 8 bases of the junction left unmatched. CDR3 length: 14 residues. The CDR3 is CATQLAANTDTQYF. The CDR3 bases are TGTGCCACCCAACTAGCGGCCAACACAGATACGCAGTATTTT.